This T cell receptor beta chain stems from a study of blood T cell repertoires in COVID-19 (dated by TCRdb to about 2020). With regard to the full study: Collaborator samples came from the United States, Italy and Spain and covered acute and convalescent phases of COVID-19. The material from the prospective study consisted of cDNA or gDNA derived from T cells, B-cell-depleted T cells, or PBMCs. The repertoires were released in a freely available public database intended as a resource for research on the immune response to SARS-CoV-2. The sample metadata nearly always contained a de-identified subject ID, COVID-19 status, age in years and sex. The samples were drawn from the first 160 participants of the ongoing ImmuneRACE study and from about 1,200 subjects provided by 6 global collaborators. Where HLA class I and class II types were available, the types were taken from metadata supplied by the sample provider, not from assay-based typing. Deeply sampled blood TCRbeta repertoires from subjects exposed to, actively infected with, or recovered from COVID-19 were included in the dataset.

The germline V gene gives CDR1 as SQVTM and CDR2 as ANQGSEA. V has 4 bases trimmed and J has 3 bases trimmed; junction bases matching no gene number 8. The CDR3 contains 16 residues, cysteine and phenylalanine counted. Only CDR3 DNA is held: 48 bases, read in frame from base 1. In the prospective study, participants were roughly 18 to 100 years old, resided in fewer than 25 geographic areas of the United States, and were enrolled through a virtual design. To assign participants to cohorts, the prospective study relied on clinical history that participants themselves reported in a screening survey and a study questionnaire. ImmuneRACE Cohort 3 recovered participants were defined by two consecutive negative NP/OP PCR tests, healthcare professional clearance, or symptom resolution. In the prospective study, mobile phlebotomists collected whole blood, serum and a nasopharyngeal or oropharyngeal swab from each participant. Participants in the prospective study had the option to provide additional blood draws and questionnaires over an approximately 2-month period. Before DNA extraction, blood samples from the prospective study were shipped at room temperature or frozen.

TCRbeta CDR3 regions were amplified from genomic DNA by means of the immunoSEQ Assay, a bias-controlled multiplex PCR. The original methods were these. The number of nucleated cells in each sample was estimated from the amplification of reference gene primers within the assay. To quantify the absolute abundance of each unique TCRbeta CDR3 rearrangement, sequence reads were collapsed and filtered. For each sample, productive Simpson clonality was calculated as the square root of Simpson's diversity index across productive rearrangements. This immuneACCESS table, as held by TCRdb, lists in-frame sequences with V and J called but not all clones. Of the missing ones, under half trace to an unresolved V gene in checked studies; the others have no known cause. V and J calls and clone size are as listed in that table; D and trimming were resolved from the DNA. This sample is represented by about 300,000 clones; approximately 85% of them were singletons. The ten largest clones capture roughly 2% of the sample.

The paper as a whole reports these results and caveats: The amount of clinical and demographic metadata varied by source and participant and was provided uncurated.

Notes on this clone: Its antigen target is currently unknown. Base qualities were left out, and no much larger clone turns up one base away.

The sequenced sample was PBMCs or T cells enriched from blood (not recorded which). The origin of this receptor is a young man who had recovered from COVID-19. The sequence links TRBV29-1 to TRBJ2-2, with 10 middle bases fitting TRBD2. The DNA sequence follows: TGCAGCGTTGCCAGTCCTAGCGGGGGTGACACCGGGGAGCTGTTTTTT. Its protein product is CSVASPSGGDTGELFF.